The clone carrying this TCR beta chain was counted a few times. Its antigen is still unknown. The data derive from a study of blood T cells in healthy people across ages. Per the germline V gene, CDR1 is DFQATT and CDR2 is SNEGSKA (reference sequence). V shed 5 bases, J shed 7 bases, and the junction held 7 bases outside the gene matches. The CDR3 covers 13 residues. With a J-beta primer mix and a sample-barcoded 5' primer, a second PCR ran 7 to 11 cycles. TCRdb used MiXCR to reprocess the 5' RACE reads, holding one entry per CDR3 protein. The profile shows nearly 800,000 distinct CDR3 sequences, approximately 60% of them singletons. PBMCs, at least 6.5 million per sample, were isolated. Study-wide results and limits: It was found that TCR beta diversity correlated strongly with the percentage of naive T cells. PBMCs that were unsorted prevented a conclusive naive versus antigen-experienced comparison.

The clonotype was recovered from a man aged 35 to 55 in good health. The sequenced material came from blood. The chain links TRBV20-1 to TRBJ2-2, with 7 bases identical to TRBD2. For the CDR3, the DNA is TGCAGTGCTGTTAGGGAGGGTGGCGGGGAGCTGTTTTTT. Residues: CSAVREGGGELFF.